This T cell receptor beta chain was identified during a study of neurological immune-mediated disorders. This clonotype appeared a few times. MiXCR, run by TCRdb on the 5' RACE reads, gives a single entry per CDR3 protein. The sample has over 55,000 distinct CDR3 sequences, under 2.5% seen once. This CDR3 has 14 residues. V was clipped by 5 bases and J by 4 bases; unmatched bases: 7. Germline loops: CDR1 SGHAT, CDR2 FQNNGV. The sample consisted of PBMCs. This clonotype originated in a man aged 50-60 years with multiple sclerosis. This chain joins TRBV11-2 and TRBJ2-7, with TRBD1 matching over 8 bases. CDR3 DNA: TGTGCCAGCAGCCACTTCGGACAGGGTTACGAGCAGTACTTC. This translates into CASSHFGQGYEQYF.